This T cell receptor (beta chain) was identified during a study of T cell responses to AZD1222 COVID-19 vaccine. Study-wide results and limits: Among the donors, most were white British and more were female, and clonal diversity was possibly underestimated. Baseline seropositivity characterized only 5 to 7 AZD1222 recipients.

To note about this clone: Its cognate antigen is unknown.

Per germline, CDR1 MNHEY and CDR2 SMNVEV (reference sequence). Trimming at V came to 2 bases and at J to 2 bases, leaving 2 bases not matched to a gene. This CDR3 contains 14 residues. This table comes from immunoSEQ multiplex PCR, and its TCRdb copy is limited to in-frame clones, with some not included. The sample has 150,000 to 200,000 clones; 90% are singletons. The V gene is TRBV27, the J gene TRBJ2-7; TRBD1 aligns across 8 bases. This TCR was recovered from an adult in good health. Sequences were derived from peripheral blood, sampled on day 0 of AZD1222 vaccination. In nucleotides, the CDR3 is TGTGCCAGCAGTTTAGTGGACAGGGCCTACGAGCAGTACTTC. It codes for CASSLVDRAYEQYF.